The subject of this entry is one TCR beta chain. Its antigen has not been determined. One base away there is no much larger clone; base qualities are not given. Genomic DNA was extracted from sorted cells with the Quick-DNA Microprep Kit. Amplification of TCRbeta DNA was done with the immunoSEQ hsTCRbeta kit, following the protocol from the manufacturer. TCRbeta libraries were sequenced on an Illumina MiSeq instrument. From the authors' description of their analysis: Removing out-of-frame sequences left a few million distinct TCRbeta sequences, an average of around 67,000 per individual. Two values were used to score each individual: the count of roughly 180 previously reported CMV-associated TCRbeta sequences and the total count of productive distinct TCRbeta sequences. A beta-binomial model was reimplemented in Python, and scikit-learn random forests with default parameters were trained on data from the US cohort. On the Belgian cohort, classifier performance was reported as the median AUC, along with percentile confidence intervals, across 10,000 bootstrap iterations. The table comes from immuneACCESS by way of TCRdb, which keeps in-frame sequences with V and J called. Part of the clones is missing from these tables; in studies checked, under half for an unresolved V gene and the rest for unknown reasons. V, J and clone size reflect that table, while D and trimming were determined from the DNA. In this sample the table shows under 55,000 clones, about 83% of which occur a single time. The ten largest account for 1.5% to 2% of the sample.

The sample is drawn from a study of memory CD4+ T cells and cytomegalovirus serostatus (dated by TCRdb to between 2017 and 2020). For the study in its entirety: A total of some 33 healthy Belgian adults, of whom 9 were CMV seropositive and 24 were CMV seronegative, were included in the cohort. To replicate a published TCR-based CMV serostatus classifier, the study sequenced CD4+ memory TCRbeta repertoires from a Belgian cohort whose cytomegalovirus serostatus was known.

Taken from the germline V gene (reference sequence), the CDR1 and CDR2 loops are SGHNT and YYREEE. The CDR3, cysteine through phenylalanine, is 16 amino acids long. Left in the record is the CDR3 DNA by itself, 48 bases read in frame from the first base. Relative to germline, V is missing 1 base and J is missing 7 bases, with 5 bases of the junction outside any gene match. Results the study describes overall, beyond this receptor: Among the 150 or so previously reported CMV-associated TCRbeta sequences, 60 to 70 showed up in the CD4+ memory repertoires, with each one found in between one and five individuals. CMV serostatus prediction reached a median bootstrapped AUC of about 0.96 with the original framework and 0.85 to 0.91 with a US-trained random forest. Results were interpreted as suggesting that the CMV-associated TCR signature is largely present in the CD4+ memory repertoire. Only CD4+CD45RO+ memory cells were sequenced, unlike the original study, which covered naive and memory CD4+ and CD8+ populations. A median bootstrapped AUC of almost 0.96 with a 95% CI of 0.76-1.00 was achieved on the Belgian cohort by the original-framework classifier.

Single viable CD3+CD4+CD8-CD45RO+ cells were sorted as memory CD4+ T cells on a FACSAria II. CMV serostatus was determined using a Roche Elecsys assay that detects serum IgG against CMV pp150, pp28, p38 and p52. Once the samples were thawed, total CD4+ T cells were enriched through positive selection using CD4 magnetic microbeads. The samples came from a separate study whose specific focus was interrogating the CD4+ T cell memory repertoire. Peripheral blood mononuclear cells were isolated and cryopreserved according to standard operating procedures, and serum was kept at -80 degrees C. Staining used CD3-PerCP (BW264/56), CD4-APC (RPA-T4), CD45RO-PE (UCHT1) and CD8-Pacific Orange (3B5) antibodies, with Sytox blue excluding non-viable cells.

Sample: memory CD4+ T cells from blood. Here the chain combines TRBV5-4 and TRBJ2-1; 13 bases in between match TRBD2. This receptor was taken from an adult in good health and CMV-seropositive. The nucleotides read TGTGCCAGCAGCTTGAGAAGGACTAGCGGGAGTAATGAGCAGTTCTTC. Its product reads: CASSLRRTSGSNEQFF.